This is a list of T cell receptor beta chains from one sample in a study of T cells after posttransplantation cyclophosphamide. TCRdb's table, derived via immunoSEQ multiplex PCR, lists solely in-frame clones and lacks some. This repertoire holds roughly 45,000 clones, and none appear only once. The specimen sequenced was PBMCs. All receptors come from a man aged 40-49 years in good health, CMV-negative, and a related stem cell transplant donor. Both conserved end residues are part of each CDR3. A D gene is named only where the DNA matches it firmly. Clone size appears in some rows only: once, few, many, or a class for an expanded clone.

.,TRBJ2-1,many,TRBV5-1,TGCGCCAGCAGCTTGATCGGTCCCAATGAGCAGTTCTTC,CASSLIGPNEQFF
TRBD1,TRBJ2-2,many,TRBV19,TGTGCCAGTAGTACAACAGGGGGCGGCTCAACCGGGGAGCTGTTTTTT,CASSTTGGGSTGELFF
TRBD2,TRBJ2-7,many,TRBV5-6,TGTGCCAGCAGCTTGGGACTAGCGGGAGCCTACGAGCAGTACTTC,CASSLGLAGAYEQYF
.,TRBJ2-7,many,TRBV18,TGTGCCAGCTCACCAATGGCGGGGAGCTCCTACGAGCAGTACTTC,CASSPMAGSSYEQYF
.,TRBJ1-2,many,TRBV27,TGTGCCAGCAGTTTCTCGGCCCGAGGGGGCTACACCTTC,CASSFSARGGYTF
.,TRBJ2-3,many,TRBV28,TGTGCCAGCAGTTTTAAAGATACGCAGTATTTT,CASSFKDTQYF
TRBD2,TRBJ2-5,many,TRBV28,TGTGCCAGCAGTCCAGGACTAGCGGGGACTCAAGAGACCCAGTACTTC,CASSPGLAGTQETQYF
TRBD1,TRBJ2-7,many,TRBV18,TGTGCCAGCTCACCACCGGGACAGGGGTCCTACGAGCAGTACTTC,CASSPPGQGSYEQYF
TRBD1,TRBJ2-7,many,TRBV2,TGTGCCAGCAGAGGCCGGGACAGCAGAGCCTACGAGCAGTACTTC,CASRGRDSRAYEQYF
TRBD1,TRBJ2-5,many,TRBV7-6,TGTGCCAGCAGCTTCCTCACCGGGACAGGGCGGGAGACCCAGTACTTC,CASSFLTGTGRETQYF
TRBD2,TRBJ2-1,many,TRBV10-2,TGCGCCAGCAGCACGAGCACTTCGGGAGGGTGGAACAATGAGCAGTTCTTC,CASSTSTSGGWNNEQFF
TRBD2,TRBJ2-1,many,TRBV5-5,TGTGCCAGCGGTGGAAGGGGACTAGCGGGAGGGAATGAGCAGTTCTTC,CASGGRGLAGGNEQFF
.,TRBJ2-7,many,TRBV5-1,TGCGCCAGCAGCCTCGAAGGCAGGGCAAATCTGGACGAGCAGTACTTC,CASSLEGRANLDEQYF
TRBD2,TRBJ2-1,many,TRBV7-9,TGTGCCACCCGGACTAGCGGCAATGAGCAGTTCTTC,CATRTSGNEQFF
.,TRBJ2-3,many,TRBV28,TGTGCCAGCAGTTCCCCGGGACTCGAAACAGAGGATACGCAGTATTTT,CASSSPGLETEDTQYF
.,TRBJ2-1,many,TRBV6-4,TGTGCCAGCTCCGACTACGACCAGAATGAGCAGTTCTTC,CASSDYDQNEQFF
.,TRBJ2-7,many,TRBV4-1,TGCGCCAGCAGCCCCGGCGGTGGGTACGAGCAGTACTTC,CASSPGGGYEQYF
.,TRBJ1-1,many,TRBV28,TGTGCCAGCAGTTTCATCAAGGGAGTCGGTGAAGCTTTCTTT,CASSFIKGVGEAFF
.,TRBJ1-3,many,TRBV29-1,TGCAGCGTTGGGGGGGGACTGTCTGGAAACACCATATATTTT,CSVGGGLSGNTIYF
TRBD2,TRBJ2-7,.,TRBV19,TGTGCCAGTAGGCCTCGTAGCGGGAGTGATCTATACGAGCAGTACTTC,CASRPRSGSDLYEQYF
.,TRBJ2-5,.,TRBV30,TGTGCCTGGGGGCTGACAGGACAAGAGACCCAGTACTTC,CAWGLTGQETQYF
.,TRBJ2-1,many,TRBV11-2,TGTGCCAGCAGCTTCCCCTTGGGGGGGCTCTATAACAATGAGCAGTTCTTC,CASSFPLGGLYNNEQFF
TRBD1,TRBJ2-7,many,TRBV6-1,TGTGCCAGCAGCCGGACAGGGCTCATCTACGAGCAGTACTTC,CASSRTGLIYEQYF
TRBD1,TRBJ2-7,many,TRBV5-1,TGCGCCAGCAGCTTGGTGGACAGGGGCTACGAGCAGTACTTC,CASSLVDRGYEQYF
TRBD1,TRBJ2-7,.,TRBV11-2,TGTGCCAGCAGCCTCGACAGGGTTTACGAGCAGTACTTC,CASSLDRVYEQYF
TRBD2,TRBJ2-1,many,TRBV30,TGTGCCTGGAGCGCAGCCCTAGCGGGCGCCTCCTACAATGAGCAGTTCTTC,CAWSAALAGASYNEQFF
.,TRBJ1-5,many,TRBV5-1,TGCGCCAGCAGCTTGGGTGAGGAAACCAATCAGCCCCAGCATTTT,CASSLGEETNQPQHF
TRBD1,TRBJ2-4,many,TRBV7-9,TGTGCCGCCAAGGATAAGGACAGGGTTTTATGGAGGGCCTTC,CAAKDKDRVLWRAF
.,TRBJ2-7,many,TRBV7-2,TGTGCCAGCAGCTTTAACTTCGCAGGGGCAGACGAGCAGTACTTC,CASSFNFAGADEQYF
TRBD1,TRBJ2-7,many,TRBV18,TGTGCCAGCTCAGTACAGGGGCCCGAGCAGTACTTC,CASSVQGPEQYF
.,TRBJ2-2,many,TRBV6-5,TGTGCCAGCAGTTACTTGGCGGGACTGAACACCGGGGAGCTGTTTTTT,CASSYLAGLNTGELFF
.,TRBJ2-7,many,TRBV11-2,TGTGCCAGCAGCTTCTTTAGTACGGACGAGCAGTACTTC,CASSFFSTDEQYF
.,TRBJ1-1,few,TRBV4-3,TGCGCCAGCAGCCAAGTAACAGGTTGGTACACTGAAGCTTTCTTT,CASSQVTGWYTEAFF
.,TRBJ2-2,many,TRBV29-1,TGCAGCGCCTCCCAGGCTCGAGAGCTGTTTTTT,CSASQARELFF
TRBD1,TRBJ2-6,many,TRBV5-4,TGTGCCAGCAGCCCCCGGACAGGGGGCTTGTTTGGGGCCAACGTCCTGACTTTC,CASSPRTGGLFGANVLTF
.,TRBJ1-6,many,TRBV19,TGTGCCAGTAGTATAGGGGCAACGTGGAATTCACCCCTCCACTTT,CASSIGATWNSPLHF
TRBD1,TRBJ1-1,many,TRBV5-4,TGTGCCAGCAGCTTAGGACAGGGGCTTGCTTTCTTT,CASSLGQGLAFF
.,TRBJ2-3,many,TRBV5-6,TGTGCCAGCAGCATCTTAGGTAGCGTACTCACAGATACGCAGTATTTT,CASSILGSVLTDTQYF
TRBD1,TRBJ2-2,many,TRBV19,TGTGCCAGTAGTATAACAGGGGGCGTCACCGGGGAGCTGTTTTTT,CASSITGGVTGELFF
.,TRBJ2-6,many,TRBV27,TGTGCCAGCAGTTTACTCCCCCCTGGGGCCAACGTCCTGACTTTC,CASSLLPPGANVLTF
.,TRBJ2-3,many,TRBV7-2,TGTGCCAGCAGCTTCATAGCTAGCACAGATACGCAGTATTTT,CASSFIASTDTQYF
.,TRBJ2-1,many,TRBV21-1,TGTGCCAGCAGCAAAGGTGTAGCGGGAGACTCCTACAATGAGCAGTTCTTC,CASSKGVAGDSYNEQFF